This TCR beta chain was retrieved from a study of molecular identifiers for immune sequencing clone quantification. Study-wide results and caveats: Clones above 20 RNA copies contained over 97% of effector molecules but under 1% of naive ones.

Naive CD8 T cells were picked out by sorting for CD8+CD4-CCR7+CD45RA+. TCRdb reprocessed the PCR reads with MiXCR, giving one entry per CDR3 protein. Found here are 460,000 or so distinct CDR3 sequences, around 21% of them singletons; the top ten hold about 0.8%. This clonotype has at least ten counts. Its antigen is still unknown. The receptor's source is a human donor in good health. Some libraries in this study had Jurkat cell RNA spiked in. Sample: naive CD8+ T cells from blood, with Jurkat cell RNA spiked in. Documented subset: FACS-sorted CD8+CD4-CCR7+CD45RA+ naive T cells.

The chain's CDR3 is CASSIYWTSLAYEQYF. CDR3 nucleotides: TGTGCCAGTAGTATTTATTGGACCTCGCTTGCCTACGAGCAGTACTTC. This chain links TRBV19 with TRBJ2-7, with D unclear. Trimming removed 3 bases from V and 2 bases from J, with 17 bases in between. This CDR3 region has 16 residues. The germline CDR1 and CDR2 sequences are LNHDA and SQIVND (reference sequence).